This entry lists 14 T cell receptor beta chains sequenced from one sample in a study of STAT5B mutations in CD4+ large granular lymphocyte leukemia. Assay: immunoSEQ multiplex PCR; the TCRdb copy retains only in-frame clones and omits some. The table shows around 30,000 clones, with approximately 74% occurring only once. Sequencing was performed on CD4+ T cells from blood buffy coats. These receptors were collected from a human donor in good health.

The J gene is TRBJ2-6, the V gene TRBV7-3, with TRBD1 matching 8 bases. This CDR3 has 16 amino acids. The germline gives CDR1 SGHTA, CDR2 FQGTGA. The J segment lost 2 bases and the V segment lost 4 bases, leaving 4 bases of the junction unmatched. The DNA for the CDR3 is TGTGCCAGCAGCTCACTACAGGGGGCTGGGGCCAACGTCCTGACTTTC. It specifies CASSSLQGAGANVLTF. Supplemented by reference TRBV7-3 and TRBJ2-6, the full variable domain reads GAGVSQTPSNKVTEKGKYVELRCDPISGHTALYWYRQSLGQGPEFLIYFQGTGAADDSGLPNDRFFAVRPEGSVSTLKIQRTERGDSAVYLCASSSLQGAGANVLTFGAGSRLTVL.

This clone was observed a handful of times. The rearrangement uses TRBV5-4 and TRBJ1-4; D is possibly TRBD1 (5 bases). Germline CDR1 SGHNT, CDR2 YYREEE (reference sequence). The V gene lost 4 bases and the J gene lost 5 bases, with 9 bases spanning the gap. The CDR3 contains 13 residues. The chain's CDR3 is CASSLRQNEKLFF. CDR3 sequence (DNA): TGTGCCAGCAGCCTACGACAGAATGAAAAACTGTTTTTT.

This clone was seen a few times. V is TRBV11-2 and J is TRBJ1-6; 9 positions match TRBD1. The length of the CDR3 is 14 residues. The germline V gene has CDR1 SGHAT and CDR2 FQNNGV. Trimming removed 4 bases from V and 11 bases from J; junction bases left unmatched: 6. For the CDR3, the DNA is TGTGCCAGCAGCTGGAGGGACAGGGATCCACCCCTCCACTTT. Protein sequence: CASSWRDRDPPLHF.

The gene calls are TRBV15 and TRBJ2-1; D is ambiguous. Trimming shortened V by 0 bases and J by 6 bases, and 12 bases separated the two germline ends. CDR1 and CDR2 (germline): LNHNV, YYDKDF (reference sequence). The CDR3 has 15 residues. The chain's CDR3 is CATSRDLFPGNEQFF. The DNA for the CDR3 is TGTGCCACCAGCAGAGATCTCTTCCCTGGCAATGAGCAGTTCTTC.

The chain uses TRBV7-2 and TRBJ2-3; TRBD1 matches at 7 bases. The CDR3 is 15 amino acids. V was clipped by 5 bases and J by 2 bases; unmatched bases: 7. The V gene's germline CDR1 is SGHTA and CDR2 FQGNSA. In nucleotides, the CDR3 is TGTGCCAGCAGCACCCGGACAGGAGACACAGATACGCAGTATTTT. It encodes CASSTRTGDTDTQYF.

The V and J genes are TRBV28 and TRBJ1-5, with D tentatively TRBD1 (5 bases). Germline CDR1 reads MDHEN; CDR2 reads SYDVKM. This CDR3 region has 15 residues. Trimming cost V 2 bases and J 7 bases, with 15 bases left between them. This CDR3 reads CASSLPDSGGQPQHF. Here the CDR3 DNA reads TGTGCCAGCAGTTTACCCGACTCCGGGGGGCAGCCCCAGCATTTT.

The CDR3 loop reads CASSKDRPRADAWDTQYF. Written as DNA, the CDR3 is TGTGCCAGTAGTAAGGACAGACCAAGGGCCGACGCGTGGGATACGCAGTATTTT. J is TRBJ2-3 and V is TRBV19, with a weak D call TRBD1 (6 bases). Deletions cut 4 bases from V and 6 bases from J, with 26 bases between. This CDR3 is built from 18 residues. The germline V gene encodes CDR1 LNHDA and CDR2 SQIVND (reference sequence).

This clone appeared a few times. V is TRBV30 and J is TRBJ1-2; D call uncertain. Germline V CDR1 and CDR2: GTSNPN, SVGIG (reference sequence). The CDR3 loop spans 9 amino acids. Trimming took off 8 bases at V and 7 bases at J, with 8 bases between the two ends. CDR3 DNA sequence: TGTGCCACCCGGGGTGGCTACACCTTC. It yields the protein CATRGGYTF.

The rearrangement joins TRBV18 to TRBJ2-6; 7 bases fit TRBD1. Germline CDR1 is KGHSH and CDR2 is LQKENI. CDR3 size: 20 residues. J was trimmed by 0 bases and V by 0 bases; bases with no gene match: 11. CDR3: CASSPPSKGQSFSGANVLTF. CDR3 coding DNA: TGTGCCAGCTCACCACCGTCTAAGGGACAGTCATTCTCTGGGGCCAACGTCCTGACTTTC.

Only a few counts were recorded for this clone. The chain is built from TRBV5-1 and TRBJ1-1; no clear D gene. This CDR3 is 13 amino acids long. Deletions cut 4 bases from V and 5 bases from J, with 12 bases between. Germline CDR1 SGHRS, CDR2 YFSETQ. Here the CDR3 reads CASSNTPETEAFF. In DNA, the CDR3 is TGCGCCAGCAGCAACACTCCGGAGACTGAAGCTTTCTTT.

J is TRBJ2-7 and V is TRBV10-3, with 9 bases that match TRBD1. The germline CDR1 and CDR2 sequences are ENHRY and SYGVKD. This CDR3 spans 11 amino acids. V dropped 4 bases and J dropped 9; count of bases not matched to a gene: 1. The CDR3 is CAISGDRVQYF. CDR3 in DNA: TGTGCCATCAGTGGGGACAGGGTGCAGTACTTC.

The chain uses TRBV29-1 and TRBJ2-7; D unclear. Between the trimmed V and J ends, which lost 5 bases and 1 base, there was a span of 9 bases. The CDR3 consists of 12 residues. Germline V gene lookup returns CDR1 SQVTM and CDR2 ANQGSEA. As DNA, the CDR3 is TGCAGCGTTTTGGATTGGTCCTACGAGCAGTACTTC. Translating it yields CSVLDWSYEQYF.

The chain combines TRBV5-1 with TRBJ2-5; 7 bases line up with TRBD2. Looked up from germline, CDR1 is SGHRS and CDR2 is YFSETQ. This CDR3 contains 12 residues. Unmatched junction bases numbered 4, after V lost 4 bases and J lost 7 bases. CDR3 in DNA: TGCGCCAGCAGCCCGGAGCGGGGGACCCAGTACTTC. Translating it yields CASSPERGTQYF.

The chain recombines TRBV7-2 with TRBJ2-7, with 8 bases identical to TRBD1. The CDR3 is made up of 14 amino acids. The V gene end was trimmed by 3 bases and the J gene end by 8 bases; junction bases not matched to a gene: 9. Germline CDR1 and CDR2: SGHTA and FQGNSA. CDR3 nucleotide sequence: TGTGCCAGCAGCTTGGAACCGGGACAGGTCAAGCAGTACTTC. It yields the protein CASSLEPGQVKQYF.